A selection of T cell receptor beta chains follows, all from one sample in a study of HIV-infected children after antiretroviral therapy interruption. TCRdb processed the 3' RACE reads anew with MiXCR; each CDR3 protein has one entry. The sample contains 35,000 to 50,000 distinct CDR3 sequences, about 6.5% of which appear only once. Material: CD45RA+ CD4+ T cells from PBMCs, pooled from several time points, obtained from a donor given antiretroviral therapy, either interrupted or continuous. These receptors were collected from a pool of human donors with HIV. Each CDR3 is given with its conserved first and last residue. A D gene is named only where the DNA matches it firmly. Not all rows give a size; the values are once, few, many and, for expanded clones, a class.

V gene	clone size	J gene	D gene	CDR3 protein	CDR3 DNA
TRBV3-1	many	TRBJ2-7	-	CASSPGGNYEQYF	TGTGCCAGCAGTCCCGGGGGAAACTACGAGCAGTACTTC
TRBV12-3/TRBV12-4	-	TRBJ1-6	-	CASSSGVRGYHSPLHF	TGTGCCAGCAGTTCGGGAGTCAGGGGTTATCATTCACCCCTCCACTTT
TRBV11-2	many	TRBJ2-1	TRBD2	CASSFAGGGSNEQFF	TGTGCCAGCAGCTTTGCGGGAGGAGGTAGCAATGAGCAGTTCTTC
TRBV19	few	TRBJ2-2	-	CASSIGGVWDLGGKAAGELFF	TGTGCCAGTAGTATCGGAGGCGTTTGGGATTTAGGCGGGAAGGCGGCCGGGGAGCTGTTTTTT
TRBV19	many	TRBJ2-2	-	CASSIGGQATNTGELFF	TGTGCCAGTAGTATAGGGGGTCAGGCCACTAACACCGGGGAGCTGTTTTTT
TRBV7-2	many	TRBJ2-7	-	CASSPGPGRGRTYEQYF	TGTGCCAGCAGCCCCGGTCCGGGCAGGGGAAGAACCTACGAGCAGTACTTC
TRBV4-1	many	TRBJ2-1	TRBD2	CASSQGSGRASEQFF	TGCGCCAGCAGCCAAGGTAGCGGGAGGGCCAGTGAGCAGTTCTTC
TRBV20-1	many	TRBJ2-7	TRBD1	CSARRQGEGYEQYF	TGCAGTGCTAGAAGACAGGGGGAAGGCTACGAGCAGTACTTC
TRBV6-1	many	TRBJ2-2	-	CASSEVGELFF	TGTGCCAGCAGTGAAGTAGGGGAGCTGTTTTTT
TRBV27	many	TRBJ2-1	-	CASSLKFDGQKNYNEQFF	TGTGCCAGCAGTTTAAAGTTTGATGGACAGAAGAACTACAATGAGCAGTTCTTC
TRBV6-2/TRBV6-3	many	TRBJ2-3	-	CASSYVATDTQYF	TGTGCCAGCAGTTACGTGGCCACAGATACGCAGTATTTT
TRBV21-1	many	TRBJ2-5	-	CASSKARDRRTSGSWGETQYF	TGTGCCAGCAGCAAAGCGCGAGACAGGAGGACTAGCGGGAGTTGGGGAGAGACCCAGTACTTC
TRBV12-3/TRBV12-4	-	TRBJ1-5	TRBD1	CASSLGQAGQPQHF	TGTGCCAGCAGTTTGGGACAGGCTGGTCAGCCCCAGCATTTT
TRBV3-1	many	TRBJ1-2	-	CASSQAPGAYGYTF	TGTGCCAGCAGCCAAGCCCCGGGAGCTTATGGCTACACCTTC
TRBV10-3	many	TRBJ2-7	-	CAISQGGRTYEQYF	TGTGCCATCAGCCAGGGGGGTAGAACCTACGAGCAGTACTTC
TRBV9	few	TRBJ2-5	TRBD2	CASSVRGGGARETQYF	TGTGCCAGCAGCGTAAGGGGCGGGGGGGCGAGAGAGACCCAGTACTTC
TRBV6-5	-	TRBJ2-3	TRBD2	CASSYSGGGSSPTDTQYF	TGTGCCAGCAGTTACTCCGGGGGAGGGTCGAGCCCCACAGATACGCAGTATTTT
TRBV6-2/TRBV6-3	-	TRBJ1-4	-	CASSPALDGGKLFF	TGTGCCAGCAGCCCAGCCCTCGACGGGGGAAAACTGTTTTTT
TRBV27	many	TRBJ2-2	TRBD1	CASSLGVGQGATGELFF	TGTGCCAGCAGTTTAGGGGTCGGACAGGGTGCCACCGGGGAGCTGTTTTTT
TRBV9	few	TRBJ1-2	-	CASSVGGTFYGYTF	TGTGCCAGCAGCGTAGGAGGGACTTTCTATGGCTACACCTTC
TRBV28	many	TRBJ2-3	TRBD2	CASSFPLEAGEGTDTQYF	TGTGCCAGCAGTTTCCCGTTGGAAGCGGGGGAGGGCACAGATACGCAGTATTTT
TRBV12-5	many	TRBJ2-2	-	CASGLVYRDTRFGELFF	TGTGCTAGTGGTTTGGTATACAGGGACACCCGCTTCGGGGAGCTGTTTTTT
TRBV5-6	many	TRBJ2-3	-	CASSLQASTDTQYF	TGTGCCAGCAGCTTACAGGCGAGCACAGATACGCAGTATTTT
TRBV28	many	TRBJ1-5	-	CASSLQTGRLNQPQHF	TGTGCCAGCAGTTTACAGACGGGACGGTTGAATCAGCCCCAGCATTTT
TRBV11-2	many	TRBJ1-6	-	CASSSPGPVIHF	TGTGCCAGCAGCTCCCCAGGCCCAGTTATCCACTTT
TRBV2	many	TRBJ1-4	-	CASRGSEKLFF	TGTGCCAGCAGGGGGAGTGAAAAACTGTTTTTT
TRBV12-3/TRBV12-4	many	TRBJ2-5	-	CASRLGPGTQYF	TGTGCCAGCAGACTTGGCCCGGGGACCCAGTACTTC
TRBV12-3/TRBV12-4	many	TRBJ2-5	TRBD1	CASRTGEDLKTQYF	TGTGCCAGCAGGACAGGGGAGGATCTGAAGACCCAGTACTTC
TRBV5-5	many	TRBJ2-1	-	CASSLPGLSYNEQFF	TGTGCCAGCAGCTTGCCGGGACTCTCCTACAATGAGCAGTTCTTC
TRBV19	medium-sized	TRBJ1-3	-	CASSNDPRTGRSGNTIYF	TGTGCCAGTAGTAACGACCCGAGGACGGGACGCTCTGGAAACACCATATATTTT
TRBV6-2/TRBV6-3	many	TRBJ2-7	-	CASSYVAGVTYEQYF	TGTGCCAGCAGTTACGTGGCAGGGGTAACCTACGAGCAGTACTTC
TRBV12-3/TRBV12-4	many	TRBJ2-1	TRBD2	CASSRDRWTSGGFNEQFF	TGTGCCAGCAGCAGAGACCGTTGGACTAGCGGGGGGTTCAATGAGCAGTTCTTC